This section outlines one T cell receptor beta chain sequence together with its context. This entry belongs to a study of blood T cell repertoires in COVID-19. Study as a whole: Specimens from acute and convalescent COVID-19 originated in the United States, Italy and Spain. PBMCs, B-cell-depleted T cells, or T cells were the source of the cDNA or gDNA that made up the material.

Profiling relied on immunoSEQ multiplex PCR, and the TCRdb table lists in-frame clones only, not all of them. The table has approximately 300,000 clones, approximately 90% seen once. The CDR3 contains 22 residues. V was cut by 5 bases and J by 5 bases, with 34 bases left in between. Germline CDR1 and CDR2: MNHNY and SVGAGI (reference sequence). The TCR comes from a man in his thirties or forties with acute or convalescent COVID-19. The genes are TRBV6-6 and TRBJ2-6, with a tentative D call TRBD1 (6 bases). Source material: peripheral blood. Here the CDR3 reads CASSQSSLTGIVRPRWANVLTF. CDR3 DNA sequence: TGTGCCAGCAGTCAATCTTCCCTGACAGGTATAGTTAGACCTAGGTGGGCCAACGTCCTGACTTTC.